This T cell receptor beta chain was recorded in a study of identical twins (dated by TCRdb to 2016 to 2018). Study-level background: To test whether fetal clonotypes persist, the study used deep sequencing on TCR alpha and beta repertoires from monozygotic twins, unrelated adults of various ages, and cord blood. To rule out contamination, the twin experiments were replicated at different times with different library preparation protocols. Points the paper makes about the study in general: Out-of-frame TCR alpha sequences shared between twins showed an excess of low generation-probability sequences compared with coincidental sharing between unrelated individuals. Zero-insertion analyses could be partly confounded by invariant T cells such as MAIT and iNKT, though diverse VJ usage argued against such confounding for most clonotypes. Because the same donors could not be followed over many years, the conclusions depended on cross-sectional statistical analysis. Excess twin sharing in beta out-of-frame sequences was weaker because fewer shared sequences lowered the signal-to-noise ratio. Abundant cord blood beta clonotypes carried fewer insertions; young adult naive repertoires showed a weaker similar trend, while memory repertoires showed none. Recombination models systematically underestimated out-of-frame TCR alpha sharing in monozygotic twins but agreed with sharing between unrelated individuals.

This clonotype has just a few counts. Its cognate antigen has yet to be identified. Base qualities are not provided; no much larger clone lies one nucleotide away. Relative to germline, V is 5 bases shorter and J is 15 bases shorter, with 17 bases between their ends. The CDR3, from cysteine to phenylalanine, totals 12 residues. CDR3 DNA only is kept here, 36 bases in frame from base 1. CDR1 SEHNR and CDR2 FQNEAQ are derived from the germline V gene (reference sequence). All donors were healthy Caucasians. The twin cohort comprised three pairs of female monozygotic twins, all aged roughly 18 to 29 years. Peripheral blood mononuclear cells were used as the source from which RNA for TCR libraries was isolated. Libraries came from 5' RACE. Sequencing used an Illumina HiSeq 2000. Template switching introduced a universal primer binding site; the final cDNA contained a unique molecular identifier, enabling accurate counting of TCR cDNA molecules. First-strand cDNA for TCR alpha and beta chains was synthesized from specific primers in the conserved constant-segment region. To control for contamination, every cDNA library carried two barcodes: a SMART-Mk sample barcode plus Illumina barcodes. TruSeq adapter sequences along with Illumina sample barcodes were introduced in two successive PCR steps. The Illumina HiSeq platform was used with custom primers to sequence TCR alpha and beta cDNA libraries. In the authors' own workflow: MiGEC was used to process raw reads and extract unique molecular identifiers, and MiXCR was used to find CDR3 positions. For each individual, recombination models were inferred using an EM algorithm with the repgenHMM and IGoR tools. The tcR package in R was used for shared clonotype analysis, with sharing normalized by the product of cloneset sizes. To study raw recombination without the effects of thymic and clonal selection, out-of-frame nonproductive sequences were analyzed. TCRdb trimmed the raw reads at Q25, called clones with MiXCR and kept productive beta chains. Rows are combined by CDR3 protein, so each entry shows the most common genes and DNA. The V and J calls come from TCRdb's annotation, not from the publication. The sample data list approximately 700,000 distinct CDR3 sequences, and about 20% of these were observed just once. The ten largest clones add up to around 13% of the sample.

This sample was also put to use in a study of T cells expressing NK-cell markers. Drawing on the second study: TCR beta-chain repertoires were profiled in sorted CD3+CD56+NKG2C+, CD3+CD56+NKG2C- and CD3+CD56-NKG2C+ T-cell subsets from several donors. Among the eight sequenced donors, seven were HCMV-seropositive and one was HCMV-seronegative. To restrict sorting to alphabetaTCR-expressing T cells, an anti-gammadeltaTCR antibody was added in several experiments. For about 6 donors, the dominant CD3+CD56+NKG2C+ clonotypes were among the top 10 CD8+ clonotypes and accounted for about 1.0-8% of CD8+ T cells. Those dominant clonotypes were again the most abundant among CD3+CD56-NKG2C+ cells in a few donors, at about 25-65%. Whether the expanded NKG2C-expressing T cell clones were specific for HCMV antigens remained unclear. The study sequenced eight donors, all healthy volunteers chosen at random: three men and five women. HCMV-specific IgG was detected in serum with a commercial ELISA kit to determine HCMV serostatus. Bulk peripheral blood T-cell repertoires were additionally sequenced from unsorted PBMC for six donors. MIGEC handled demultiplexing of the reads and grouping by UMI, while MiTCR was used to assemble and quantify clonotypes. Only TCR cDNA sequences supported by at least two reads were kept to exclude erroneous sequences. The tcR package was used for downstream repertoire analysis, and clonotypes were matched between fractions using CDR3 nucleotide sequence together with V segment. VDJmatch was used to annotate antigen specificity against VDJdb, with one amino acid substitution in CDR3 allowed.

The sequence came from a young woman in good health. Sample: PBMCs. Recombination connected TRBV7-9 to TRBJ2-1; the D segment cannot be called with confidence. The nucleotide sequence is TGTGCCAGCAGCGCCATGACGGGCCTCCGGTTCTTC. The translation is CASSAMTGLRFF.